This TCR beta chain was sequenced in a study of T-cell memory formation after mild COVID-19. Study-wide background: TCR clusters showed largely donor specificity. Study findings and constraints: Contracting CD4+ clones were located mainly in CM and EM, and CD8+ clones in EMRA. Cross-reactive memory seemingly joined, as some responding clones were found in pre-infection memory.

This clonotype came up many times. The antigen remains unidentified. The germline V and J ends were trimmed by 1 base and 3 bases, with 6 bases remaining between them. This CDR3 spans 13 amino acids. The germline CDR1 and CDR2 sequences are SGHTA and FQGNSA. TCRdb used MiXCR to reprocess the 5' RACE reads, holding one entry per CDR3 protein. The sample has 430,000 or so distinct CDR3 sequences; about 23% are singletons. The receptor comes from an adult woman who had mild COVID-19 (a few samples of this study predate the infection). Cell type and time point are not known. The sequencing sample was made of PBMCs or a T cell subset sorted from them (not recorded which). The chain links TRBV7-2 to TRBJ2-5; no clear D. CDR3 bases: TGTGCCAGCAGCTTAGGGGTTAAAGAGACCCAGTACTTC. Translation: CASSLGVKETQYF.